This entry lists 12 T cell receptor beta chains sequenced from one sample in a study of low-dose radiotherapy and immunotherapy resistance in tumors. Gene-specific TRAV and TRBV primers were used for first-strand cDNA, covering alpha and beta chains. Amplification, which lasted 20 to 25 PCR cycles, used a constant-region primer and V-primer adapter to amplify TCRs. TCRdb called the reads again in MiXCR, with one record for every CDR3 protein. The top ten clones hold 9.2% of a sample with 30,000 to 45,000 distinct CDR3 sequences, around 20% of them seen once. The time point here: after trial treatment. Treatment given: LDRT plus nivolumab, ipilimumab, low-dose cyclophosphamide and aspirin (RACIN trial). This material consisted of PBMCs, taken after low-dose radiotherapy plus immunotherapy. Source of these receptors: a female donor with ovarian cancer.

This sequence joins TRBV2 and TRBJ2-2; 8 nucleotides match TRBD1. The CDR3 sequence is 14 residues long. The V and J ends lost 6 bases and 6 bases, in that order; junction bases with no gene match: 6. Germline V gives CDR1 SNHLY, CDR2 FYNNEI. CDR3 loop: CASRGQDDPGELFF. The CDR3 nucleotides read TGTGCCAGCAGGGGACAGGATGATCCCGGGGAGCTGTTTTTT.

This clonotype has ten or more counts. The J gene is TRBJ2-7, the V gene TRBV11-2; weak D call: TRBD2 (6 bases). The length of the CDR3 is 15 residues. Germline values: CDR1 SGHAT, CDR2 FQNNGV. Deletions cut 1 base from V and 5 bases from J, with 15 bases between. The CDR3 region is CASSLGPGAGNEQYF. CDR3 DNA: TGTGCCAGCAGCTTAGGGCCCGGCGCGGGGAACGAGCAGTACTTC.

This clonotype has ten or more counts. The rearrangement joins TRBV20-1 to TRBJ1-4; possibly TRBD1 for D (6 bases). The CDR3 totals 17 residues. Per germline, CDR1 DFQATT and CDR2 SNEGSKA (reference sequence). V was shortened by 6 bases and J by 1 base, with 21 bases between the two germline ends. The CDR3 nucleotides are TGCAGTGCCCGTATGAGACAGAGGGGGAGAACTAATGAAAAACTGTTTTTT. Its translation is CSARMRQRGRTNEKLFF.

This clonotype was observed a handful of times. A far larger clone is off by one base, so a read error is likely. V and J are TRBV5-1 and TRBJ2-7, with 9 positions matching TRBD1. CDR1 and CDR2 from the germline V gene are SGHRS and YFSETQ. V lost 4 bases to trimming and J lost 7 bases; unmatched junction nucleotides: 12. CDR3 length equals 15 residues. The CDR3 DNA is TGCGCCAGCAGCATAGGACAGGGGTCCTACAATGAGCAGTACTTC. Amino acid sequence: CASSIGQGSYNEQYF.

This clonotype was picked up many times. V is TRBV6-5 and J is TRBJ2-1; D possibly corresponds to TRBD2 (5 bases). CDR3 length equals 13 residues. Germline lookup yields CDR1 MNHEY and CDR2 SVGAGI. With 5 bases removed from V and 4 bases from J, the gap between germline ends came to 9 bases. Here the CDR3 reads CASSERGYNEQFF. The CDR3 nucleotides read TGTGCCAGCAGTGAGAGAGGGTACAATGAGCAGTTCTTC.

This clonotype has ten or more counts. The chain employs TRBV7-9 and TRBJ2-3, with 8 bases aligning to TRBD1. CDR1 is SEHNR and CDR2 is FQNEAQ in the germline V gene (reference sequence). The length of the CDR3 is 15 residues. Trimming removed 11 bases from V and 2 bases from J; junction bases left unmatched: 12. The CDR3 DNA reads TGTGCCGCCGCGAAGGGGACAGGACTCACAGATACGCAGTATTTT. It codes for CAAAKGTGLTDTQYF.

Ten or more counts support this clonotype. This sequence joins TRBV24-1 and TRBJ2-1; 7 positions agree with TRBD1. V was pared by 6 bases and J by 2 bases, with 6 bases of the junction left unmatched. This CDR3 spans 15 amino acids. CDR1 is KGHDR, CDR2 SFDVKD, per germline. The DNA for the CDR3 is TGTGCCACCAGTACCTCCGGGACAGCCTACAATGAGCAGTTCTTC. It yields the protein CATSTSGTAYNEQFF.

This clonotype came up many times. The chain joins TRBV29-1 to TRBJ2-7; D is undetermined. CDR1 is SQVTM and CDR2 is ANQGSEA in the germline V gene. This CDR3 spans 12 amino acids. Trimming pared 2 bases from V and 8 bases from J, leaving 13 bases between. In DNA form, the CDR3 reads TGCAGCGTTGAATACGGCGGCGCCAAGCAGTACTTC. Amino acid sequence: CSVEYGGAKQYF.

Of note for this clonotype: This sequence is one base from a far larger clone and is likely a read error. The rearrangement uses TRBV11-2 and TRBJ2-7; D possibly corresponds to TRBD2 (5 bases). The CDR3 has 15 amino acids. Germline V gene data show CDR1 as SGHAT and CDR2 as FQNNGV. With 5 bases removed from V and 9 bases from J, the gap between germline ends came to 23 bases. The CDR3 reads CASSQVGESDDRQYF. Written as DNA, the CDR3 is TGTGCCAGCAGCCAAGTGGGAGAGAGCGACGACCGGCAGTACTTC.

This clonotype was detected many times. This chain connects TRBV20-1 to TRBJ1-5, with a weak D call TRBD1 (5 bases). The CDR3 totals 13 residues. CDR1 is DFQATT and CDR2 is SNEGSKA in the germline V gene (reference sequence). V lost 2 bases to trimming and J lost 4 bases, with 9 bases between them. Here the CDR3 DNA reads TGCAGTGCTAGACCGACAGAGAATCAGCCCCAGCATTTT. Translation: CSARPTENQPQHF.

This clonotype occurred many times. This rearrangement joins TRBV11-2 to TRBJ2-7, with 10 bases lining up with TRBD1. The CDR3 is 15 residues long. The V gene end was trimmed by 4 bases and the J gene end by 3 bases; junction bases not matched to a gene: 6. Germline assignment: CDR1 SGHAT and CDR2 FQNNGV. The CDR3 bases are TGTGCCAGCAGCTACGGGACAGGGGCAATCTACGAGCAGTACTTC. This encodes CASSYGTGAIYEQYF.

There are many counts of this clonotype. The chain joins TRBV5-3 to TRBJ1-1; no reliable D call. TRBV5-3 belongs to the ORF category, with a function that is uncertain. Trimming shortened V by 8 bases and J by 7 bases, and 12 bases separated the two germline ends. This CDR3 contains 11 residues. CDR3 in DNA: TGTGCCAGCAGCACGGGCCGTGAAGCTTTCTTT. Translating gives CASSTGREAFF.